This section outlines one TCR beta chain sequence together with its context. Its antigen is undetermined. This sample was included in a study of cytomegalovirus exposure and HLA in healthy donors. Points from the study as a whole: Accounts indicate the classifier identified cytomegalovirus status with strong specificity and sensitivity. Researchers left out some V segments, among them TRBV6-2 and TRBV6-3, as indistinguishable.

The CDR3 spans 14 residues. V shed 2 bases, J shed 5 bases, and the junction held 8 bases outside the gene matches. Germline CDR1 is GTSNPN and CDR2 is SVGIG (reference sequence). Primers for the PCR totalled 60 Vbeta and 13 Jbeta. Profiling relied on immunoSEQ multiplex PCR, and the TCRdb table lists in-frame clones only, not all of them. The sample consists of around 110,000 clones, 50% to 70% of them appearing once. The genes are TRBV30 and TRBJ1-2; 7 bases match TRBD1. This receptor was taken from a middle-aged woman in good health and CMV-seropositive. The sequenced sample consisted of PBMCs. CDR3 amino acids: CAWSLDRARYGYTF. The CDR3 coding sequence is TGTGCCTGGAGTCTTGACAGGGCAAGATATGGCTACACCTTC.